Listed below are T cell receptor beta chains from one sample, sequenced in a study of blood T cell repertoires in COVID-19. Clones were sequenced by immunoSEQ multiplex PCR, and TCRdb holds only the in-frame ones, with some missing. The table shows some 160,000 clones, with roughly 78% occurring only once. Sequences were obtained from PBMCs or T cells enriched from blood (not recorded which). The receptors here all came from a woman aged 70-85 years in a cohort exposed to, infected with or recovered from COVID-19 (not recorded which). The CDR3 runs from the conserved cysteine through the conserved F or W. D genes are given only for firm matches. Clone size is not always given. Where it is, it says once, few, many or a class for expanded clones.

TRBV28,-,TRBJ2-7,-,TGTGCCAGCAGTTTAGAGCGTGGCTATACTTCCTACGAGCAGTACTTC,CASSLERGYTSYEQYF
TRBV5-1,TRBD2,TRBJ2-3,-,TGCGCCAGCAGCCTCTCGGCCCGGGGGGACACAGATACGCAGTATTTT,CASSLSARGDTDTQYF
TRBV7-9,-,TRBJ1-2,-,TGTGCCAGCAGCTCTCGACAGGTTATAGGTGGCTACACCTTC,CASSSRQVIGGYTF
TRBV19,-,TRBJ1-6,-,TGTGCCAGTAATGAACAGGGAAGCTCACCCCTCCACTTT,CASNEQGSSPLHF
TRBV2,-,TRBJ1-5,-,TGTGCCAGCAGGGTCGACAGGCAGTATCAGCCCCAGCATTTT,CASRVDRQYQPQHF
TRBV25-1,-,TRBJ1-6,few,TGTGCCAGCAGTGTAGATATAAATTCACCCCTCCACTTT,CASSVDINSPLHF
TRBV6-5,-,TRBJ1-3,-,TGTGCCAGCAGTTACGTGGGAGATCGAAACACCATATATTTT,CASSYVGDRNTIYF
TRBV28,-,TRBJ1-1,-,TGTGCCAGCAGTGATGGGGGCGCGGGCACTGAAGCTTTCTTT,CASSDGGAGTEAFF
TRBV5-4,-,TRBJ2-3,-,TGTGCCAGCAGCGCAGTCGACAGGCCCTTGTATTTT,CASSAVDRPLYF
TRBV6-4,-,TRBJ2-6,-,TGTGCCAGCAGTGAGTATGCGGGGGCCAACGTCCTGACTTTC,CASSEYAGANVLTF
TRBV11-3,-,TRBJ2-5,-,TGTGCCAGCAGTTTCTTAGAGACCCAGTACTTC,CASSFLETQYF
TRBV24-1,TRBD1,TRBJ2-1,-,TGTGCCACCAGCCCCCGGACAGGGGTCAATGAGCAGTTCTTC,CATSPRTGVNEQFF
TRBV5-8,-,TRBJ2-7,-,TGTGCCAGCAGCGTAAACTTGGCGGAATCCTACGAGCAGTACTTC,CASSVNLAESYEQYF
TRBV5-4,TRBD1,TRBJ1-1,-,TGTGCCAGCAGCTCAAAAGGGACAGTAGGCACTGAAGCTTTCTTT,CASSSKGTVGTEAFF
TRBV28,TRBD1,TRBJ1-5,-,TGTGCCAGCACCAACCCCGGGACAGGGGGCTTTCAGCCCCAGCATTTT,CASTNPGTGGFQPQHF
TRBV28,-,TRBJ1-1,once,TGTGCCAGCAGTTCCGGGGGAGGAGGTAGGATTACTTTCTTT,CASSSGGGGRITFF
TRBV6-5,TRBD1,TRBJ1-6,-,TGTGCCACCCGACAGGGAAATAATTCACCCCTCCACTTT,CATRQGNNSPLHF
TRBV28,TRBD1,TRBJ2-7,few,TGTGCCAGCAGTCGACCGGGACAGGGGTTCTACGAGCAGTACTTC,CASSRPGQGFYEQYF
TRBV28,TRBD1,TRBJ1-5,-,TGTGCCAGCAGTCCAACCTACAGGGGGCCCCAGCATTTT,CASSPTYRGPQHF
TRBV7-3,TRBD2,TRBJ2-3,-,TGTGCCAGCAGCCCAGTGCGGGGGGCAGATACGCAGTATTTT,CASSPVRGADTQYF
TRBV18,TRBD2,TRBJ2-3,-,TGTGCCAGCTCACCACCGGGACTAGCGGGAGTCGGAGATACGCAGTATTTT,CASSPPGLAGVGDTQYF
TRBV7-8,TRBD1,TRBJ1-6,-,TGTGCCAGCAGCTTAGCGTTCCGGGACAGGGTGGGGAATTCACCCCTCCACTTT,CASSLAFRDRVGNSPLHF
TRBV29-1,-,TRBJ1-5,-,TGCAGCGTTGCACAGGGAGAGAATCAGCCCCAGCATTTT,CSVAQGENQPQHF
TRBV2,-,TRBJ1-1,-,TGTGCCAGCAGTGCCCAGGGATTAAGGACCACTGAAGCTTTCTTT,CASSAQGLRTTEAFF
TRBV10-3,-,TRBJ1-4,-,TGTGCCATCAGTGAGTCGAAGGGGACAACTATTTCGAATGAAAAACTGTTTTTT,CAISESKGTTISNEKLFF
TRBV27,TRBD1,TRBJ2-5,-,TGTGCCAGCAGTTCGGGACCGGGACAGCGTACCCAGTACTTC,CASSSGPGQRTQYF
TRBV9,TRBD1,TRBJ2-5,-,TGTGCCAGCAGCATTGGGACAGCCATCCAAGAGACCCAGTACTTC,CASSIGTAIQETQYF
TRBV28,TRBD1,TRBJ1-1,-,TGTGCCAGCATGGACAGGGTGAACACTGAAGCTTTCTTT,CASMDRVNTEAFF
TRBV7-2,-,TRBJ2-1,many,TGTGCCAGCAGCTTAGCCGTAGGCAGAGGGAATGAGCAGTTCTTC,CASSLAVGRGNEQFF
TRBV28,TRBD1,TRBJ1-5,-,TGTGCCTCGAAGAGGATGGGGACAGGGAATCAGCCCCAGCATTTT,CASKRMGTGNQPQHF
TRBV6-1,-,TRBJ2-7,few,TGTGCCAGCAGTGAAGCGGGGACATGGACCTACGAGCAGTACTTC,CASSEAGTWTYEQYF
TRBV12-3/TRBV12-4,TRBD2,TRBJ2-1,-,TGTGCCAGCAGTTTAGGGACTAGCCCCCCGTTCTTC,CASSLGTSPPFF